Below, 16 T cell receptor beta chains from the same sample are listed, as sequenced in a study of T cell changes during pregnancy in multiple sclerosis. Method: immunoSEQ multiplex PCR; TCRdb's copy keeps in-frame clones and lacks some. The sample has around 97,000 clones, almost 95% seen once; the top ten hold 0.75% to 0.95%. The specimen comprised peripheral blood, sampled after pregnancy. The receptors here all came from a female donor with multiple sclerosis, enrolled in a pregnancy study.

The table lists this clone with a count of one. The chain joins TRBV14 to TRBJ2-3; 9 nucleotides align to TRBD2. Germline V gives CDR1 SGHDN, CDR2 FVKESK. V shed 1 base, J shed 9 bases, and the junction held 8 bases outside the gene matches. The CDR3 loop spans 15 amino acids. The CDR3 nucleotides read TGTGCCAGCAGCCAAGGGATAGCGGGAGTTGGGACGCAGTATTTT. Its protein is CASSQGIAGVGTQYF.

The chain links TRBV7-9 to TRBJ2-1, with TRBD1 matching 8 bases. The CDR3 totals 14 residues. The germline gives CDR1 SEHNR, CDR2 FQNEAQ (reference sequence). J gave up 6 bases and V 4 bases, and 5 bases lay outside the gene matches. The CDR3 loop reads CASSSTTGGNEQFF. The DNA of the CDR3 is TGTGCCAGCAGCTCGACTACAGGGGGCAATGAGCAGTTCTTC. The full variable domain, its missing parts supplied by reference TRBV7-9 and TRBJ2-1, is DTGVSQNPRHKITKRGQNVTFRCDPISEHNRLYWYRQTLGQGPEFLTYFQNEAQLEKSRLLSDRFSAERPKGSFSTLEIQRTEQGDSAMYLCASSSTTGGNEQFFGPGTRLTVL.

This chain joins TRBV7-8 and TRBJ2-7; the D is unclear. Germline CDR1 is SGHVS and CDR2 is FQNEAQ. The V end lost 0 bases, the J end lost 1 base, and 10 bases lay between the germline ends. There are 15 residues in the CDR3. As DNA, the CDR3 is TGTGCCAGCAGCTTAGCTTGGCAGATTTCCTACGAGCAGTACTTC. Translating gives CASSLAWQISYEQYF.

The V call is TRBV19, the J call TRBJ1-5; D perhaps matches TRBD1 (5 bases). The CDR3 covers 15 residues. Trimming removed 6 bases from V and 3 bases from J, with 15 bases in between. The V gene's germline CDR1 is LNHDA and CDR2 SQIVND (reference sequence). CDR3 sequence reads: CASSLGGLVNQPQHF. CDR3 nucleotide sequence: TGTGCCAGTAGCCTGGGGGGACTGGTCAATCAGCCCCAGCATTTT.

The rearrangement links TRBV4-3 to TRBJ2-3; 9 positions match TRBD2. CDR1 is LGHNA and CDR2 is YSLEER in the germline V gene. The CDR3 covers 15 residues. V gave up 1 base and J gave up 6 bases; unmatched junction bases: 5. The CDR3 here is CASSQVGGGADTQYF. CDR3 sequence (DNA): TGCGCCAGCAGCCAAGTTGGCGGGGGGGCGGATACGCAGTATTTT.

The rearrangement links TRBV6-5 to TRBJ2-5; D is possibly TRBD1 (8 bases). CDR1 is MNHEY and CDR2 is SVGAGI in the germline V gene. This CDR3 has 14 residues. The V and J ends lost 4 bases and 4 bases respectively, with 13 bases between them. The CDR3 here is CASSSTGGGETQYF. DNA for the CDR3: TGTGCCAGCAGTTCCACAGGGGGGGGAGAGACCCAGTACTTC.

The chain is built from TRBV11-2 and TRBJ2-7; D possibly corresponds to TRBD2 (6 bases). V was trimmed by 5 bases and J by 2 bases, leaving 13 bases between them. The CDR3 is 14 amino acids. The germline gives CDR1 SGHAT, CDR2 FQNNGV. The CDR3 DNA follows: TGTGCCAGCAGCGGACCCGGGAGTCCCTACGAGCAGTACTTC. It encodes CASSGPGSPYEQYF.

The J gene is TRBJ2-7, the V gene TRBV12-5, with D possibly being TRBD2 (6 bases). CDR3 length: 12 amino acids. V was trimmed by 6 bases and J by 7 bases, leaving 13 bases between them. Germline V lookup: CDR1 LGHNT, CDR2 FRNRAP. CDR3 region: CASGPPRGEQYF. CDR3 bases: TGTGCTAGTGGCCCACCCCGGGGGGAGCAGTACTTC. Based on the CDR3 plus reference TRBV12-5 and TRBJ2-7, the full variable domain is DARVTQTPRHKVTEMGQEVTMRCQPILGHNTVFWYRQTMMQGLELLAYFRNRAPLDDSGMPKDRFSAEMPDATLATLKIQPSEPRDSAVYFCASGPPRGEQYFGPGTRLTVT.

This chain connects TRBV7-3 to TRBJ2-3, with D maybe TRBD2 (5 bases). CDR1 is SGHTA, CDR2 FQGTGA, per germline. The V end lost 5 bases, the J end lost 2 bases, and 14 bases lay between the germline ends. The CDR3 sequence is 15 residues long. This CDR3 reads CASSRDGGYTDTQYF. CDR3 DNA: TGTGCCAGCAGCCGAGATGGCGGGTACACAGATACGCAGTATTTT.

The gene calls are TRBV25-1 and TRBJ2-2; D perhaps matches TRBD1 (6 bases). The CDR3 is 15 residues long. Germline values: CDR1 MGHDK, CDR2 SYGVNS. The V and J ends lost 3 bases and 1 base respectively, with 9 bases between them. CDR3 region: CASSDWGLNTGELFF. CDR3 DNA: TGTGCCAGCAGTGATTGGGGGCTGAACACCGGGGAGCTGTTTTTT.

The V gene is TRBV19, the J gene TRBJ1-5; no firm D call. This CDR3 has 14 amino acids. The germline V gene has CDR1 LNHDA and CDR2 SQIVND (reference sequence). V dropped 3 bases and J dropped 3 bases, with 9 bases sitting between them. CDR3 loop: CASSIGGFNQPQHF. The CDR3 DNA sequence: TGTGCCAGTAGTATCGGCGGCTTCAATCAGCCCCAGCATTTT.

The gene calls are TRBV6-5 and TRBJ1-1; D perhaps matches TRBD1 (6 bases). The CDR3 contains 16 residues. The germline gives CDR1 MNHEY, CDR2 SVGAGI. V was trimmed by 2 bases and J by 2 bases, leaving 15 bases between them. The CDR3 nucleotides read TGTGCCAGCAGTTACAGAGGGATAGGGGGAAACACTGAAGCTTTCTTT. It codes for CASSYRGIGGNTEAFF.

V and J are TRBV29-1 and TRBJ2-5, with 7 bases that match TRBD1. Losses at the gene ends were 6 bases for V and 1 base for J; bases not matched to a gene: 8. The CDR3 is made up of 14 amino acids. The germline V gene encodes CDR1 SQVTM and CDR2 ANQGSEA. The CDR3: CSVYLQGVQETQYF. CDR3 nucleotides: TGCAGCGTGTACTTGCAGGGGGTCCAAGAGACCCAGTACTTC.

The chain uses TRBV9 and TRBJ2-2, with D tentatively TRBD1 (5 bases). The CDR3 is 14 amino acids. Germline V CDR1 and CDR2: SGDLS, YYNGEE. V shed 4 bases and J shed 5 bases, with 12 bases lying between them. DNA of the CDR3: TGTGCCAGCAGCCCCCGACCAGGGACCGGGGAGCTGTTTTTT. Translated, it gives CASSPRPGTGELFF.

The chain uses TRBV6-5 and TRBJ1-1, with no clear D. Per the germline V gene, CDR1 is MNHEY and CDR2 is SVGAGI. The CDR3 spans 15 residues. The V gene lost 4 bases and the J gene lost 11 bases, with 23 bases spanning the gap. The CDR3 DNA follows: TGTGCCAGCAGTTCGACCTGGGCCCAGGTCGTTGAGGCTTTCTTT. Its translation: CASSSTWAQVVEAFF.

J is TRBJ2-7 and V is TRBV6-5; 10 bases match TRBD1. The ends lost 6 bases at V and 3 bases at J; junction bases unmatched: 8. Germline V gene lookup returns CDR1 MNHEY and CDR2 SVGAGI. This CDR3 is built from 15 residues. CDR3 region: CASSPRTGGFYEQYF. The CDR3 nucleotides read TGTGCCAGCAGCCCACGGACAGGGGGATTCTACGAGCAGTACTTC.